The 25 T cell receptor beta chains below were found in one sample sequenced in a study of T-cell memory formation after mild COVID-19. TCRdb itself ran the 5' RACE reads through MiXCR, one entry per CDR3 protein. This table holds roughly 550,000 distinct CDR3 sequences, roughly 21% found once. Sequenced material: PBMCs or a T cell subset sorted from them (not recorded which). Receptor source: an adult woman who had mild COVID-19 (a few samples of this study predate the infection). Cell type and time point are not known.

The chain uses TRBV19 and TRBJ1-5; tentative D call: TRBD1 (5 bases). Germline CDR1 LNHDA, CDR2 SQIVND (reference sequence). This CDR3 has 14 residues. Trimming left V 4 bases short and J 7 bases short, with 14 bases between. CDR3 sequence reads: CASSTQGFWQPQHF. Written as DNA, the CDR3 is TGTGCCAGTAGTACGCAGGGATTCTGGCAGCCCCAGCATTTT.

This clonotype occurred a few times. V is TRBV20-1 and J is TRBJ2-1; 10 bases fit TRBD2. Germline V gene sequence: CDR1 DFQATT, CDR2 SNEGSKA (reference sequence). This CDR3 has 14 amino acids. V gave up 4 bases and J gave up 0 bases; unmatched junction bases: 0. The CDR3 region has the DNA TGCAGTGCTACTAGCGGGAGCTCCTACAATGAGCAGTTCTTC. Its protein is CSATSGSSYNEQFF.

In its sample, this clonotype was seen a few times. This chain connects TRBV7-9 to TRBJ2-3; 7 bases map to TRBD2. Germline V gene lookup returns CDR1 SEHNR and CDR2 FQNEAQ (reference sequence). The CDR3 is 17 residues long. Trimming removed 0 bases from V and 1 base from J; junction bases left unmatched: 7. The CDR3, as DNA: TGTGCCAGCAGCTTAGCGCCTTTGGCGGGGGGCACAGATACGCAGTATTTT. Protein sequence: CASSLAPLAGGTDTQYF.

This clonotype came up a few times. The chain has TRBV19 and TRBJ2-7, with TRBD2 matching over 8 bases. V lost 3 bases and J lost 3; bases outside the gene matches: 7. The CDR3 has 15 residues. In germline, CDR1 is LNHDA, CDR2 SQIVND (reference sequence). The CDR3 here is CASSILLAAHYEQYF. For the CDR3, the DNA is TGTGCCAGTAGTATCCTACTAGCGGCGCACTACGAGCAGTACTTC.

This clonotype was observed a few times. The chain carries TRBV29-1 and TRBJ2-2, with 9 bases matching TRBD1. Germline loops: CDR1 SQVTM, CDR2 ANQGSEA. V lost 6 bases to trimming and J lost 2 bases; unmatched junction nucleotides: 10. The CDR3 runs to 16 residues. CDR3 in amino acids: CSVELRDRVNTGELFF. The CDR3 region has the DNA TGCAGCGTCGAACTTCGGGACAGGGTAAACACCGGGGAGCTGTTTTTT.

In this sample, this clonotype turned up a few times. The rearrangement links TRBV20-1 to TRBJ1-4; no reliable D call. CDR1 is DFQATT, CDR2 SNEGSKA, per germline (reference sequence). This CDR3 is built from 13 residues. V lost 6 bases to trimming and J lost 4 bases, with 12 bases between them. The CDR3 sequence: CSAKTGYNEKLFF. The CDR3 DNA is TGCAGTGCCAAGACGGGATATAATGAAAAACTGTTTTTT.

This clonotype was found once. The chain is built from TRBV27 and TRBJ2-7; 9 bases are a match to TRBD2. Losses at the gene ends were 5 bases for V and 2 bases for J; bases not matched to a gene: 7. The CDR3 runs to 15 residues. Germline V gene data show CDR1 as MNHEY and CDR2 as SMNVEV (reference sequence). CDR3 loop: CASSPIAGVPYEQYF. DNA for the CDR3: TGTGCCAGCAGTCCAATAGCGGGAGTCCCCTACGAGCAGTACTTC.

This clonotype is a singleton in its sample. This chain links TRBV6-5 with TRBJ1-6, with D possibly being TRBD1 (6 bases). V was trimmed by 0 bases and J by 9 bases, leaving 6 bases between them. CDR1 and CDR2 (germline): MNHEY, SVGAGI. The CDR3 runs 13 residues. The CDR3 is CASSYSTGSPLHF. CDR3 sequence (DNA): TGTGCCAGCAGTTACTCGACAGGTTCACCCCTCCACTTT.

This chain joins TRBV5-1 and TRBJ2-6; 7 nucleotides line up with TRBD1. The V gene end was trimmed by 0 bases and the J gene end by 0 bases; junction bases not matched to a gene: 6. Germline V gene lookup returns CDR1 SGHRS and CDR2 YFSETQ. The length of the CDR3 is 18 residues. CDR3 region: CASSLVGTAYSGANVLTF. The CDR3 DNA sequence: TGCGCCAGCAGCTTGGTTGGGACAGCCTACTCTGGGGCCAACGTCCTGACTTTC.

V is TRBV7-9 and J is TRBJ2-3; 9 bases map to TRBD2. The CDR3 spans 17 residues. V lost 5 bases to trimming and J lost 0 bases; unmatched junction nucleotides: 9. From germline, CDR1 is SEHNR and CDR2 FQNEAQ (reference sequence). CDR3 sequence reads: CASSPRNSGGSTDTQYF. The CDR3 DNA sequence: TGTGCCAGCAGCCCGCGAAATAGCGGGGGTAGCACAGATACGCAGTATTTT.

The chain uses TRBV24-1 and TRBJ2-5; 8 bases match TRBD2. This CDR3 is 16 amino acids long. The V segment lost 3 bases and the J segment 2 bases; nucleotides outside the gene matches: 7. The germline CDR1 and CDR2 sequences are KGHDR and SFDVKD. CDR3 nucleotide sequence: TGTGCCACCAGTGATGCAGGCGGGACTAGTCAAGAGACCCAGTACTTC. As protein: CATSDAGGTSQETQYF.

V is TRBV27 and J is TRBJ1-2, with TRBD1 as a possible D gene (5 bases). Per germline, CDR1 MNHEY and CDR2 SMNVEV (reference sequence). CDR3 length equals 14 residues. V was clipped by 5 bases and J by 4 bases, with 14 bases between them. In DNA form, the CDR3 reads TGTGCCAGCAGTCTGAATCAGGGATTCTATGGCTACACCTTC. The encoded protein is CASSLNQGFYGYTF.

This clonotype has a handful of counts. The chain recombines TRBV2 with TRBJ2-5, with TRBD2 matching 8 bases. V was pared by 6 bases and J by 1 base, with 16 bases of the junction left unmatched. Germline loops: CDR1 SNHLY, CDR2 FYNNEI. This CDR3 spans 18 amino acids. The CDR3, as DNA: TGTGCCAGCAGGGGTGAGACGTTAAGCGGGAGCGTCCAAGAGACCCAGTACTTC. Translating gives CASRGETLSGSVQETQYF.

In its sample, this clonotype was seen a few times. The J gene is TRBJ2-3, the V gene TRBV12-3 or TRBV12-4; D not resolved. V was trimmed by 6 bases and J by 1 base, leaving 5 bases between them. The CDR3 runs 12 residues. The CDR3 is CASREGTDTQYF. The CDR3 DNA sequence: TGTGCCAGCAGAGAGGGCACAGATACGCAGTATTTT.

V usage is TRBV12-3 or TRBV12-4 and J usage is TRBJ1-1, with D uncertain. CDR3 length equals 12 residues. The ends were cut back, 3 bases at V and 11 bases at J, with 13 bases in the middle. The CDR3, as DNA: TGTGCCAGCAGTTTCCAAGGGTTCGGGGCTTTCTTT. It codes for CASSFQGFGAFF.

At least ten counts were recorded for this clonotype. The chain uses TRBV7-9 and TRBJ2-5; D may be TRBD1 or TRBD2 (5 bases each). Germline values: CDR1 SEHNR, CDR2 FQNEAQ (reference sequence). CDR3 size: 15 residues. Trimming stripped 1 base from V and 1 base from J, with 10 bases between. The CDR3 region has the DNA TGTGCCAGCAGCTTAGTGGGGGAAATCCAAGAGACCCAGTACTTC. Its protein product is CASSLVGEIQETQYF.

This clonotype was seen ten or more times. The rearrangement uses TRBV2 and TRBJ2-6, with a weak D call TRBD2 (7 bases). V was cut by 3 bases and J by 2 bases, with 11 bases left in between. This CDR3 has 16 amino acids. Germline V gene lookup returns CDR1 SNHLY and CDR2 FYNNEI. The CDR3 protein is CASSEGGLTGANVLTF. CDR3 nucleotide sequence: TGTGCCAGCAGTGAGGGGGGGCTTACTGGGGCCAACGTCCTGACTTTC.

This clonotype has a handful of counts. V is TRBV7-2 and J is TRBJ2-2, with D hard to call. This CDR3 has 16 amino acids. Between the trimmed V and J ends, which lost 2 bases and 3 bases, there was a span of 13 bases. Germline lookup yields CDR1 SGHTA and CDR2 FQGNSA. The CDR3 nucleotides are TGTGCCAGCAGCTTAACATCAGGTGGATACACCGGGGAGCTGTTTTTT. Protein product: CASSLTSGGYTGELFF.

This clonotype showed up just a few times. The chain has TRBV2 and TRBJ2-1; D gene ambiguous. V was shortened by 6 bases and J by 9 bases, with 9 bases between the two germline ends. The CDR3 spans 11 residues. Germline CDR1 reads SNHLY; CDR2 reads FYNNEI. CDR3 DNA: TGTGCCAGCAGGGGTGGGATTGAGCAGTTCTTC. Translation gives CASRGGIEQFF.

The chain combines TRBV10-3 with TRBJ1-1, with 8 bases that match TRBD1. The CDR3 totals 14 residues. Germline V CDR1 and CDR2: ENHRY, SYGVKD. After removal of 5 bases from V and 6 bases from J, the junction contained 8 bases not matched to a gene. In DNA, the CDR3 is TGTGCCATCAGTAGAACAGGGGGAAAGGCTGAAGCTTTCTTT. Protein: CAISRTGGKAEAFF.

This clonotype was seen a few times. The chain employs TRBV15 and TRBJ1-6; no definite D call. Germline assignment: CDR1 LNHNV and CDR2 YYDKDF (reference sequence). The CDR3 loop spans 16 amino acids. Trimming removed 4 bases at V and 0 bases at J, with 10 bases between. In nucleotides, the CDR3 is TGTGCCACCAGCAAGGCGGGGAGCTCCTATAATTCACCCCTCCACTTT. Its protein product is CATSKAGSSYNSPLHF.

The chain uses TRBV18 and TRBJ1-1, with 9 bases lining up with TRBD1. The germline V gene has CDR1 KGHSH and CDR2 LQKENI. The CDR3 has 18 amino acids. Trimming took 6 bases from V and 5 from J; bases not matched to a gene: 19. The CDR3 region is CASSPSNHMTGGFTEAFF. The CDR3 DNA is TGTGCCAGCTCGCCCTCAAATCACATGACAGGGGGATTTACTGAAGCTTTCTTT.

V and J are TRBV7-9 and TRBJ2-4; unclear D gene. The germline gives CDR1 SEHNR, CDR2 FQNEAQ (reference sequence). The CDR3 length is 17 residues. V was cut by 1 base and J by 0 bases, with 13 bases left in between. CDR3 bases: TGTGCCAGCAGCTTAGAAGGTCGACTCCTAGCCAAAAACATTCAGTACTTC. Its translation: CASSLEGRLLAKNIQYF.

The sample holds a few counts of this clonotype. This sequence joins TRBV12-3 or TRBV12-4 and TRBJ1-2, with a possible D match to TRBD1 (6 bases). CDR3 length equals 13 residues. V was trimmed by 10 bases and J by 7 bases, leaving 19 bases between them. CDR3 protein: CATQPGGAGGYTF. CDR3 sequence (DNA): TGTGCCACCCAACCGGGGGGGGCGGGTGGCTACACCTTC.

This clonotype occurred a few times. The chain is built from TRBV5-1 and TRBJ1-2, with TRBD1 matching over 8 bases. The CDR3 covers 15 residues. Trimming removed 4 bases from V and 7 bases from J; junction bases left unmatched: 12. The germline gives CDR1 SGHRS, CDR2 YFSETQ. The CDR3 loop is CASSPESDRGVGYTF. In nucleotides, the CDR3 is TGCGCCAGCAGCCCAGAAAGTGACAGGGGCGTTGGCTACACCTTC.